The sequence of this TCR beta chain was determined in a study of T cells after yellow fever vaccination. Regarding the study as a whole: A limited proportion of clonotypes was detected within both the CD4 and CD8 compartments. Abundant clonotypes from the bulk population could get into FACS-sorted repertoires as contaminants. Detected again after the booster were most primary-vaccination clones, at 96% CD4 and approximately 87% CD8.

The CDR3 length is 14 residues. Trimming removed 7 bases from V and 5 bases from J; junction bases left unmatched: 8. The table lists this clonotype with a few counts. Its antigen is unknown. Conversion of TCR transcripts into cDNA relied on 5'RACE template switching, which added a universal primer site and UMIs. Each CDR3 protein is one row after TCRdb ran MiXCR on the 5' RACE reads. The table has some 290,000 distinct CDR3 sequences, roughly 10% seen once; the top ten hold about 3.5%. The V call is TRBV12-3 or TRBV12-4, the J call TRBJ2-1, with TRBD2 identical over 7 bases. The sequence derives from a man aged 18 to 30 who received the YFV17D yellow fever vaccine. Sample: CD4+ T cells sorted from PBMCs, taken 45 days after the yellow fever booster vaccination. The CDR3 DNA reads as TGTGCCAGCATCGCCGGGACTACCAACAATGAGCAGTTCTTC. Protein: CASIAGTTNNEQFF.